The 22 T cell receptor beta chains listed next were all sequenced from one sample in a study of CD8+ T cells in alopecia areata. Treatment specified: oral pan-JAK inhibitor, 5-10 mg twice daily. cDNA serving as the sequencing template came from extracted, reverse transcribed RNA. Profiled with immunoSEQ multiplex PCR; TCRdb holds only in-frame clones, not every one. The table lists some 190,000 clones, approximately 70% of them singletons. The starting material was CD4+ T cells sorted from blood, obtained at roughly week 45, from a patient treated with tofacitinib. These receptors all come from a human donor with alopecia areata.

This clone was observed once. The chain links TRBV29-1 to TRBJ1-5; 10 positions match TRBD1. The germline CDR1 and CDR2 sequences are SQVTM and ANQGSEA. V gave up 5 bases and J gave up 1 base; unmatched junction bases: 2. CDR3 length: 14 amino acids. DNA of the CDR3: TGCAGCGTTAGACAGGGGGCCAGCAATCAGCCCCAGCATTTT. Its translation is CSVRQGASNQPQHF.

The CDR3 nucleotides are TGTGCCTGGAGTGTCCACCTGGGTCAGCCCCAGCATTTT. Translated: CAWSVHLGQPQHF. The gene calls are TRBV30 and TRBJ1-5, with D unresolved. CDR1 GTSNPN and CDR2 SVGIG come from the germline V gene (reference sequence). The CDR3 has 13 amino acids. Trimming took off 0 bases at V and 6 bases at J, with 9 bases between the two ends.

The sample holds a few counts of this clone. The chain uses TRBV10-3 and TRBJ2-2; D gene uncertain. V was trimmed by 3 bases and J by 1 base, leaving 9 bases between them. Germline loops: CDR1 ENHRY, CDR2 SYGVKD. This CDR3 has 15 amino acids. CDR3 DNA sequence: TGTGCCATCAGTGAAGGTGGCCGGAACACCGGGGAGCTGTTTTTT. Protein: CAISEGGRNTGELFF.

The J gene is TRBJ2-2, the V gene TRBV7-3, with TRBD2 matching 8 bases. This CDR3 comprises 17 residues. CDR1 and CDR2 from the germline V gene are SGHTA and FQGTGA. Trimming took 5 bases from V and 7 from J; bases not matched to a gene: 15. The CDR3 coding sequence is TGTGCCAGCAGCCAAAAAGTGGCTAGCGGGTTTGGCGGGGAGCTGTTTTTT. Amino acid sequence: CASSQKVASGFGGELFF.

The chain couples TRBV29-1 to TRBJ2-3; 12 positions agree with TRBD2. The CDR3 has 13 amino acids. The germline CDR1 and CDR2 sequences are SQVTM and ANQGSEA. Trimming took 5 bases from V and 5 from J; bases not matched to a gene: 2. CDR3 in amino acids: CSVRTSGVDTQYF. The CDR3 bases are TGCAGCGTTCGGACTAGCGGGGTAGATACGCAGTATTTT.

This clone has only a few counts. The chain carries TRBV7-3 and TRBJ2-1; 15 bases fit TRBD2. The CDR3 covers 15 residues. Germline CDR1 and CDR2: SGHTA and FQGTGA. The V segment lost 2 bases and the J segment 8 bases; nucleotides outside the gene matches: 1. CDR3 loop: CASSLGTSGGYEQFF. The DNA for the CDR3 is TGTGCCAGCAGCTTAGGGACTAGCGGGGGGTATGAGCAGTTCTTC. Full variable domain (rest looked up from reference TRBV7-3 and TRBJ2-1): GAGVSQTPSNKVTEKGKYVELRCDPISGHTALYWYRQSLGQGPEFLIYFQGTGAADDSGLPNDRFFAVRPEGSVSTLKIQRTERGDSAVYLCASSLGTSGGYEQFFGPGTRLTVL.

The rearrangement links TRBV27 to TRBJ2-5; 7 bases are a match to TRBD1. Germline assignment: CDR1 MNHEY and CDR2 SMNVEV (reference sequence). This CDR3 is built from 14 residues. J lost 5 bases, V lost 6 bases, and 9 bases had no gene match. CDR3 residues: CASSPTGPGETQYF. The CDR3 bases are TGTGCCAGCAGCCCGACAGGGCCAGGGGAGACCCAGTACTTC.

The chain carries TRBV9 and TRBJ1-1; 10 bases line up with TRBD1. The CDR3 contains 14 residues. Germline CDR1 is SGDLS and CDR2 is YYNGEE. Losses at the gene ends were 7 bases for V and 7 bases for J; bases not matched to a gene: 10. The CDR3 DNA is TGTGCCAGCTCCTCACGACAGGGGGCCAGTGAAGCTTTCTTT. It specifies CASSSRQGASEAFF.

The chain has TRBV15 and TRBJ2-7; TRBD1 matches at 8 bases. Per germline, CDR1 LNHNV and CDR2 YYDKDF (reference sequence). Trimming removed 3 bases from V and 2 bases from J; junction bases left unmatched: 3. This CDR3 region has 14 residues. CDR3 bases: TGTGCCACCAGCAGGGACAGGGACGCCTACGAGCAGTACTTC. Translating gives CATSRDRDAYEQYF.

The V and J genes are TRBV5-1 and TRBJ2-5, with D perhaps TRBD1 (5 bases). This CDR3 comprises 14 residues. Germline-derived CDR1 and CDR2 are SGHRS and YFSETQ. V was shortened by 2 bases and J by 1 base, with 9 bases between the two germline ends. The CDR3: CASSFDSAQETQYF. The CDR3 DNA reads TGCGCCAGCAGCTTTGACAGTGCCCAAGAGACCCAGTACTTC.

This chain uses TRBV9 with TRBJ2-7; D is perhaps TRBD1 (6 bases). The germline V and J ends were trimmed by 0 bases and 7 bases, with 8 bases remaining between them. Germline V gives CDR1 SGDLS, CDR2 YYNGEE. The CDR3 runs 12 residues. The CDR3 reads CASSVVGGEQYF. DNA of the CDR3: TGTGCCAGCAGCGTAGTAGGGGGAGAGCAGTACTTC.

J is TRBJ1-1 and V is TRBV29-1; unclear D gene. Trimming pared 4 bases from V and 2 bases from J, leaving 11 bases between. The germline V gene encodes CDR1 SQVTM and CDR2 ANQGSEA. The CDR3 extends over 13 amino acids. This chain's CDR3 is CSVVPGANTEAFF. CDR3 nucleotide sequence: TGCAGCGTTGTCCCAGGAGCCAACACTGAAGCTTTCTTT.

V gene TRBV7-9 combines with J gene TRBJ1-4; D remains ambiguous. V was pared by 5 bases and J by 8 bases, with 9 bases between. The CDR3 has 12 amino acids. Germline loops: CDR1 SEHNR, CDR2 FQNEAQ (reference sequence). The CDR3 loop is CASSPGKEKLFF. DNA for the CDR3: TGTGCCAGCAGCCCCGGAAAGGAAAAACTGTTTTTT.

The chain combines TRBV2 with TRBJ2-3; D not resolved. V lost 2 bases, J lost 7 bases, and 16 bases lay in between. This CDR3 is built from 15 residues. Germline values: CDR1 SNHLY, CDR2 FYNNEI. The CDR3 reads CASSEFLSTQYTQYF. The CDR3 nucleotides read TGTGCCAGCAGTGAATTTCTTAGCACTCAGTATACGCAGTATTTT.

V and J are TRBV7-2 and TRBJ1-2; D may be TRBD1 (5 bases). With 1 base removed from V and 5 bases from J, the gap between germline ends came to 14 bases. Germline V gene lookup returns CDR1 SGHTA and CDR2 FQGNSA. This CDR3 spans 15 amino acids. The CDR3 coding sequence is TGTGCCAGCAGCTTAGAAAGGGGAAAGGTTTATGGCTACACCTTC. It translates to CASSLERGKVYGYTF.

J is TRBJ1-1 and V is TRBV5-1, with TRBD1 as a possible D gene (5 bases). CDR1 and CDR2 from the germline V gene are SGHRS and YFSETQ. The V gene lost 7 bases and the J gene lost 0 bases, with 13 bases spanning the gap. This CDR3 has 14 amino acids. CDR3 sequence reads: CASRPGTVNTEAFF. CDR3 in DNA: TGCGCCAGCCGCCCCGGGACGGTGAACACTGAAGCTTTCTTT.

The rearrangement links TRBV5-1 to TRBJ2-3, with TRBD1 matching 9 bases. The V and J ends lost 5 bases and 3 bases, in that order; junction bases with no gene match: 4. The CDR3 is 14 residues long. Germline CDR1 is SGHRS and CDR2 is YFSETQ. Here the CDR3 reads CASRLGQGTDTQYF. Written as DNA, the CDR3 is TGCGCCAGCAGGCTGGGACAGGGAACAGATACGCAGTATTTT.

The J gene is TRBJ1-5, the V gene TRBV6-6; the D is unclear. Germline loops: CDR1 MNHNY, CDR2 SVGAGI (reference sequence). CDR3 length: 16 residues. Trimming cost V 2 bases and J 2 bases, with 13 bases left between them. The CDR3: CASSYAQWRGNQPQHF. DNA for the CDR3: TGTGCCAGCAGTTACGCTCAGTGGAGGGGCAATCAGCCCCAGCATTTT.

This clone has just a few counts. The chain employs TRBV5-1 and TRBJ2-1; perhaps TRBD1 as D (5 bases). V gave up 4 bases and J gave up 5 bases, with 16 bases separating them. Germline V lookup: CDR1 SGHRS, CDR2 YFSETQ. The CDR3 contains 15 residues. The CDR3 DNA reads TGCGCCAGCAGCGTGACAGTCCAGGTGAACAATGAGCAGTTCTTC. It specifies CASSVTVQVNNEQFF.

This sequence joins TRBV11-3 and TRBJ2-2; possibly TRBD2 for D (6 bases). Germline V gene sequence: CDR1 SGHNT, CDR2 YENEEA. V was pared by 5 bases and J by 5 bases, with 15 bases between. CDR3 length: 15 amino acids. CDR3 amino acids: CASSPGTLGTGELFF. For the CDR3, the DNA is TGTGCCAGCAGCCCCGGGACTCTAGGAACCGGGGAGCTGTTTTTT.

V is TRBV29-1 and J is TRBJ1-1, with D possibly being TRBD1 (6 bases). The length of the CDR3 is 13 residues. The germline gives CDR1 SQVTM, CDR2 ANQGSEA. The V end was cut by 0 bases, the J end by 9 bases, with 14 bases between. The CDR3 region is CSVEDGGRVKAFF. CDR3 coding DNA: TGCAGCGTTGAAGATGGGGGCAGGGTTAAAGCTTTCTTT.

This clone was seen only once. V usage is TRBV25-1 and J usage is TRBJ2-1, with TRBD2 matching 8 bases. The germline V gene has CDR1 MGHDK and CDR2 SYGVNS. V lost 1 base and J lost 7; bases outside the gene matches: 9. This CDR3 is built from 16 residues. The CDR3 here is CASSESRGLVRNEQFF. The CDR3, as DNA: TGTGCCAGCAGTGAATCAAGGGGACTAGTTCGAAATGAGCAGTTCTTC.